Listed below are T cell receptor beta chains from one sample, sequenced in a study of vaccination and CD4 T cells after COVID-19. TCRdb used MiXCR to reprocess the PCR reads, holding one entry per CDR3 protein. Counted here are tens of thousands of distinct CDR3 sequences, approximately 50% occurring once; the ten biggest clones make up about 3%. Antigens of these TCRs are unknown. Sequenced material: CD4+ T cells from blood, cultured in vitro. The source of these receptors is a human donor who had recovered from COVID-19. CDR3s include the opening cysteine and the closing phenylalanine or tryptophan. A D gene is named only where the DNA matches it firmly. Clone size is stated in some rows and not others, as once, few, many or a class when expanded.

D	size	V	J	DNA	CDR3
.	once	TRBV20-1	TRBJ1-5	TGCAGTGCCTCAGGGCAGGGCTTAGGTCAGCCCCAGCATTTT	CSASGQGLGQPQHF
.	.	TRBV24-1	TRBJ1-4	TGTGCCACCAGTGATCCAAGGACGCGTGGGAATGAAAAACTGTTTTTT	CATSDPRTRGNEKLFF
.	.	TRBV7-8	TRBJ2-7	TGTGTCAGCAGCTTAGGTGGGGCAGGGAAGGCCTACGAGCAGTACTTC	CVSSLGGAGKAYEQYF
.	.	TRBV7-3	TRBJ2-3	TGTGCCAGCAGCTTCGAGCGGGCTAGCACAGATACGCAGTATTTT	CASSFERASTDTQYF
.	.	TRBV20-1	TRBJ1-5	TGCAGTGCTCAACAGGGAGTCCGGCCCCAGCATTTT	CSAQQGVRPQHF
.	.	TRBV24-1	TRBJ2-3	TGTGCCACCAGTGACGTACTAGGCGGGGTCACAGATACGCAGTATTTT	CATSDVLGGVTDTQYF
.	.	TRBV7-2	TRBJ1-1	TGTGCCAGCAGCTTAGTAGCTGGGATGAACACTGAAGCTTTCTTT	CASSLVAGMNTEAFF
TRBD1	few	TRBV20-1	TRBJ1-1	TGCAGTGCTAAAGGACAGGGGGATACTGAAGCTTTCTTT	CSAKGQGDTEAFF
TRBD1	.	TRBV5-1	TRBJ1-2	TGCGCCAGCAGCTTGGGACAGGGCGAAGTCTATGGCTACACCTTC	CASSLGQGEVYGYTF
.	.	TRBV20-1	TRBJ2-1	TGCAGTGCTTCAAAGTTTCAGGAGGCAGGGAGGTTCTTC	CSASKFQEAGRFF
.	few	TRBV20-1	TRBJ1-6	TGCAGTGCTATGTCTGGATCTAGGGGTTCACCCCTCCACTTT	CSAMSGSRGSPLHF
TRBD1	.	TRBV4-2	TRBJ1-2	TGTGCCAGCAGCCAAGCTACAGGGGGCGACTATGGCTACACCTTC	CASSQATGGDYGYTF
TRBD1	.	TRBV5-4	TRBJ2-4	TGTGCCAGCAGCCAAGGACAGGGCGCGTCGTCCAAAAACATTCAGTACTTC	CASSQGQGASSKNIQYF
TRBD1	.	TRBV12-5	TRBJ1-1	TGTGCTAGTGCCGAACAGGGGGCTAACACCGAAGCTTTCTTT	CASAEQGANTEAFF
TRBD1	.	TRBV6-1	TRBJ1-5	TGTGCCAGCAGTCCGGGACAGGGGAATCAGCCCCAGCATTTT	CASSPGQGNQPQHF
.	.	TRBV20-1	TRBJ2-3	TGCAGTGCTAGAGATACAGGAGGGGGGCGAGGAGATACGCAGTATTTT	CSARDTGGGRGDTQYF
.	.	TRBV11-3	TRBJ2-5	TGTGCCAGCAGCTTAGATGCACACGAAGAGACCCAGTACTTC	CASSLDAHEETQYF
.	few	TRBV30	TRBJ1-2	TGTGCCTGGAGTCCGGCCACCAACTATGGCTACACCTTC	CAWSPATNYGYTF
.	.	TRBV11-2	TRBJ2-3	TGTGCCAGCAGCTCCTCGACAGAAGATACGCAGTATTTT	CASSSSTEDTQYF
.	.	TRBV7-9	TRBJ1-1	TGTGCCAGCAGCTTAGGGACTACTAACACTGAAGCTTTCTTT	CASSLGTTNTEAFF
.	.	TRBV20-1	TRBJ1-4	TGCAGTGCCTCGAGCGGGGGGGACAATAATGAAAAACTGTTTTTT	CSASSGGDNNEKLFF
TRBD1	.	TRBV30	TRBJ1-5	TGTGCCTGGAGTAGAGGCGTGTACAGGGGAAGCAATCAGCCCCAGCATTTT	CAWSRGVYRGSNQPQHF
.	.	TRBV12-3/TRBV12-4	TRBJ1-2	TGTGCCAGCAGTGGGGGGGGGTTAAACACCTTC	CASSGGGLNTF
TRBD1	few	TRBV7-2	TRBJ1-2	TGTGCCAGCAGCTTAGCCTCTCCCGGGACAGTGCGGTATGGCTACACCTTC	CASSLASPGTVRYGYTF
TRBD1	.	TRBV19	TRBJ2-3	TGTGCCAGTAGTACTTACAGGGGAAGCACAGATACGCAGTATTTT	CASSTYRGSTDTQYF
TRBD2	.	TRBV20-1	TRBJ2-3	TGCAGTGCTCACAAGCTAGCGGGTGACACAGATACGCAGTATTTT	CSAHKLAGDTDTQYF
.	.	TRBV7-3	TRBJ2-2	TGTGCCAGCAGCTTTCGGCCAGGGTGGTCCGGGGAGCTGTTTTTT	CASSFRPGWSGELFF
.	few	TRBV15	TRBJ1-2	TGTGCCACCAGCAGCCATCACCTTAACTATGGCTACACCTTC	CATSSHHLNYGYTF
.	.	TRBV4-3	TRBJ1-2	TGCGCCAGCCGGGGGGGGGCCTGGAATGGCTACACCTTC	CASRGGAWNGYTF
.	.	TRBV7-2	TRBJ1-1	TGTGCCAGCAGCTTAGGGTACAAGTTAGAAGCTTTCTTT	CASSLGYKLEAFF
TRBD2	.	TRBV11-3	TRBJ2-2	TGTGCCAGCAGCTTACGTGGGGGGGCGAACACCGGGGAGCTGTTTTTT	CASSLRGGANTGELFF